This entry is about one T cell receptor beta chain. This sample was included in a study of shared clonotypes between healthy human individuals. Assay used: immunoSEQ multiplex PCR; TCRdb lists only in-frame clones, some missing. The sample comprises hundreds of thousands of clones, approximately 95% of which are singletons, and over 0.1% rests with the top ten. CD45RO-negative, CCR7-selected cells formed the naive CD8 fraction, which excluded terminally differentiated effector memory CD45RA+ cells. The J segment lost 4 bases and the V segment lost 1 base, leaving 2 bases of the junction unmatched. Germline V gives CDR1 SGHKS, CDR2 YYEKEE (reference sequence). The CDR3 has 15 amino acids.

Sequenced: naive CD8+ T cells sorted from blood. V is TRBV5-5 and J is TRBJ2-1; 10 nucleotides agree with TRBD1. This sequence originates from a woman aged 25 to 39 in good health. DNA of the CDR3: TGTGCCAGCAGCTTGTGGGGACAGGGGTACAATGAGCAGTTCTTC. Protein sequence: CASSLWGQGYNEQFF.